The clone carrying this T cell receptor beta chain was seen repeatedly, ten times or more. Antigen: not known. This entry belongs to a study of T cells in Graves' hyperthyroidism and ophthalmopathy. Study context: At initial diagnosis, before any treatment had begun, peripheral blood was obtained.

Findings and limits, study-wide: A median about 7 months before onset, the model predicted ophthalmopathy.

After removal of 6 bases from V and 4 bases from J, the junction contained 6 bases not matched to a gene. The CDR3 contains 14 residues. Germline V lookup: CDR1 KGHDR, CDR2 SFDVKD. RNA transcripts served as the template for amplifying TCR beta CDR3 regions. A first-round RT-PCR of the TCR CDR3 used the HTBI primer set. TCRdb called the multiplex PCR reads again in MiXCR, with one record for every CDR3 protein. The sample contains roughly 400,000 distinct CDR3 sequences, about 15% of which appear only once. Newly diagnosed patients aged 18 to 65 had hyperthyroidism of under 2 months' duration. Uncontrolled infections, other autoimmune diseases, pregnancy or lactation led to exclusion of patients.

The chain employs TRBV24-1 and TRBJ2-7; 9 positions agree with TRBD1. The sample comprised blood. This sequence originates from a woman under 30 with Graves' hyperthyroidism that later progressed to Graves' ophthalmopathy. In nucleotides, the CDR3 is TGTGCCACCAGTCCTGGACAGGGGATATACGAGCAGTACTTC. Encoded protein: CATSPGQGIYEQYF.